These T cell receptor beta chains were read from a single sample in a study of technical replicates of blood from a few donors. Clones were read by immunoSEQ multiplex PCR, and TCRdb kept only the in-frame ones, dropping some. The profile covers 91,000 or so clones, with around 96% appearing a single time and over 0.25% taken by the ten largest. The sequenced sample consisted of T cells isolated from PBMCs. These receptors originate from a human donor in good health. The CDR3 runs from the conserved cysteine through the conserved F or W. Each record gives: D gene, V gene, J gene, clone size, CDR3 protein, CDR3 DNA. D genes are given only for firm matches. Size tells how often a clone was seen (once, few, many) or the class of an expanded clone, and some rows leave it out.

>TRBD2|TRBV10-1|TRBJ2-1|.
CASRLAGGNEQFF
TGCGCCAGCCGACTAGCGGGAGGGAATGAGCAGTTCTTC
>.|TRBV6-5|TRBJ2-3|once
CASSNEDSFLDTQYF
TGTGCCAGCAGTAATGAGGACAGTTTTCTGGATACGCAGTATTTT
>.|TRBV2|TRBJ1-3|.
CASTLDRRGAGNTIYF
TGTGCCAGCACCCTGGATAGGAGGGGCGCTGGAAACACCATATATTTT
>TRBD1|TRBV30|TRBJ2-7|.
CACSFLPTGVVGEQYF
TGTGCCTGTTCTTTCCTTCCTACAGGGGTGGTCGGCGAGCAGTACTTC
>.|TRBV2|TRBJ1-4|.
CASSEAGRGREDEKLFF
TGTGCCAGCAGTGAAGCGGGGAGGGGACGTGAGGATGAAAAACTGTTTTTT
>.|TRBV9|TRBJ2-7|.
CASSATFLRSSYEQYF
TGTGCCAGCAGCGCTACCTTTTTAAGGAGCTCCTACGAGCAGTACTTC
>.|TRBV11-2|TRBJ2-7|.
CASSPQDSYEQYF
TGTGCCAGCAGCCCACAGGATTCCTACGAGCAGTACTTC
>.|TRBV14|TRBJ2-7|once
CASSDNLGYEQYF
TGTGCCAGCAGCGACAATTTGGGTTACGAGCAGTACTTC
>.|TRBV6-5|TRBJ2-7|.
CASSYQTSVGPYEQYF
TGTGCCAGCAGTTACCAAACTAGTGTAGGGCCCTACGAGCAGTACTTC
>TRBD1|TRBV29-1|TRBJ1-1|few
CSVARRDRGPVNTEAFF
TGCAGCGTTGCTCGGAGGGACAGGGGTCCAGTGAACACTGAAGCTTTCTTT
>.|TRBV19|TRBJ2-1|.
CASTGTYGSSYNEQFF
TGTGCCAGTACCGGGACTTACGGAAGCTCCTACAATGAGCAGTTCTTC
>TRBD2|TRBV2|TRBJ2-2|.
CASSGTSGGAPTGELFF
TGTGCCAGCAGCGGAACTAGCGGGGGGGCCCCCACCGGGGAGCTGTTTTTT
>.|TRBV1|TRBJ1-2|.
CTSSQVVIANYGYTF
TGCACCAGCAGCCAAGTCGTAATAGCTAACTATGGCTACACCTTC
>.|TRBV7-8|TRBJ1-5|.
CASSFSGGNNQPQHF
TGTGCCAGCAGCTTTTCCGGGGGAAACAATCAGCCCCAGCATTTT
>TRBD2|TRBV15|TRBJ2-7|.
CATSKRLGTSGYEQYF
TGTGCCACCAGCAAACGGCTCGGGACTAGCGGGTACGAGCAGTACTTC
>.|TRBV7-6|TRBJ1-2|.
CASSPDGGGYTF
TGTGCCAGCAGCCCGGACGGAGGTGGCTACACCTTC
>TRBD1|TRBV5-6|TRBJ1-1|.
CASSFRGTENTEAFF
TGTGCCAGCAGCTTTCGAGGGACAGAGAACACTGAAGCTTTCTTT
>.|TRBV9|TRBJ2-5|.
CASSGSNQETQYF
TGTGCCAGCAGCGGCAGTAACCAAGAGACCCAGTACTTC